The TCR beta chain described here comes from a study of beta chain features in type 1 diabetes listed by TCRdb under 2018. Study-wide context: Mean age, gender distribution, total cell number and subset yield were not different between patients and healthy donors. In the study, recently diagnosed type 1 diabetes patients and matched healthy donors were compared on the TCRB repertoires of their sorted circulating CD4+ T cell subsets. Naive and central memory subsets were obtained from all 30 or so donors, but regulatory and stem cell-like memory subsets were isolated from only 8 patients and 8 healthy donors. A total of 100 million to 110 million sorted cells were examined across all samples, and a strong correlation was observed between cell number per subset and RNA yield.

The paper as a whole reports these results and caveats: Shorter templates might have been favored by PCR, but patient and control samples were amplified and corrected together, so both groups would have been affected equally by any skew. Because small numbers of individuals were included in the HLA sub-analyses, any influence of HLA type on TCRB rearrangement was left unresolved. In all four CD4+ subsets, TCRB CDR3 length was moderately but significantly shorter in type 1 diabetes patients. Because cDNA rather than genomic DNA was sequenced, highly expressing activated cells could have been over-represented, although no difference in activation and CD3 levels was found between groups. Naive, central memory and regulatory TCRB repertoires appeared to be more similar among patients than among healthy donors. At VDJ recombination sites, patients with type 1 diabetes made fewer insertions and deleted more nucleotides, a pattern implying thymic rearrangement abnormalities.

V lost 3 bases and J lost 10 bases, and the count of bases not matched to a germline gene is 2. The CDR3 has 13 amino acids, counting the end cysteine and phenylalanine. The kept DNA is CDR3 alone, 39 bases in frame from the first base. The germline V gene encodes CDR1 SGHVS and CDR2 FNYEAQ. From each donor, a single peripheral blood sample of about 120 mL on average was drawn into heparinised tubes. A BD FACSAria II and a panel including CD45RO, CCR7, CD25, CD127, CD95 and CD27 were used to sort naive, central memory, regulatory and stem cell-like memory CD4+ T cells. Every sorted population had a purity above 95%. PBMCs were isolated right away by Lymphoprep density gradient centrifugation and were stained directly, without culture. So that batch effects would be minimized, each experiment stained and sorted samples in pairs, pairing one healthy donor with one patient. The High Capacity cDNA Reverse Transcription Kit was used to reverse transcribe all of the isolated RNA, meaning that expressed TCRB transcripts were what got sequenced. Naive, central memory and regulatory T cell samples underwent deep immunoSEQ sequencing, averaging approximately 3.5 million total reads per sample. Sorted cells were lysed in RLT buffer and RNA was extracted with DNase-treated RNeasy Micro or Mini kits, depending on cell number. To prevent cross-contamination, each cell subset was processed individually, whereas patient and healthy donor samples were processed jointly. TCRB sequences were amplified from cDNA with the immunoSEQ multiplex PCR, producing 87-bp fragments spanning the CDR3 region. Sequencing of the amplicons was done on the Illumina HiSeq platform. The paper's processing steps were these. PCR bias was corrected computationally using synthetic template baselines, and reads within Hamming distance 2 were collapsed, with unmergeable singletons discarded. Reads were aligned against IMGT to assign V, D and J genes, CDR3 length and insertions or deletions at six rearrangement sites. Clonotype counts were normalized to sorted cell number within each subset before computing true diversity and Gini coefficients with the tcR R package. The overlap coefficient, calculated on TCRB nucleotide sequences, was used to measure repertoire sharing. Out-of-frame TCRB sequences from naive cells were analyzed to stand in for the pre-selection repertoire. TCRdb re-hosts the immuneACCESS table, in-frame sequences only. Its copies lack some clones; in the studies checked, an unresolved V gene accounts for under half of them, and the cause for the rest is not known. That table furnishes V, J and clone size, whereas the DNA furnished D and trimming. The sample table records around 690,000 clones; over 10% of these occur just once. Of the sample, around 0.12% falls within the top ten clones.

Notes on this clone: This receptor's antigen is unknown. Base qualities are not provided; no much larger clone lies one nucleotide away.

The receptor's source is a man in his thirties or forties with type 1 diabetes. Source material: naive CD4+ T cells from blood. What the cell subset or site label conveys for this sample: true naive CD4+ T cells. The rearrangement combines TRBV7-6 with TRBJ2-1; the central 11 bases match TRBD2. The CDR3 is CASSLTSGAEQFF. DNA sequence: TGTGCCAGCAGCTTGACTAGCGGGGCCGAGCAGTTCTTC.